These 20 T cell receptor beta chains share one sample of origin, sequenced in a study of T cells after yellow fever vaccination (dated by TCRdb to the late 2010s). Sample treatment or condition, as interpreted from the label and publication: live attenuated yellow fever vaccine strain. Libraries were constructed by 5' RACE. The instrument given in TCRdb is Illumina HiSeq 2500. TCRdb passed the public sequencing reads through fastp at Q25 and MiXCR, retaining productive beta sequences. Identical CDR3 protein sequences are pooled into one entry, listed with their most common genes and DNA. Present in this sample are around 530,000 distinct CDR3 sequences, approximately 16% of which were seen just once. Approximately 15% of the sample is in the top ten clones. The source material was PBMCs, sampled around 5 days after the first yellow fever vaccination. The receptors were sampled from a man younger than 35 who received the YFV17D yellow fever vaccine.

This rearrangement joins TRBV3-1 to TRBJ1-4; no definite D call. CDR1 and CDR2 (germline): LGHDT, YNNKEL (reference sequence). The CDR3 is 16 residues long. V lost 3 bases to trimming and J lost 5 bases, with 16 bases between them. The CDR3 bases are TGTGCCAGCAGCCAGAGTGGAGGCCAGCCAAATGAAAAACTGTTTTTT. Protein product: CASSQSGGQPNEKLFF.

The DNA of the CDR3 is TGTGCCAGCTCACTCCAGGATCCGTCCCAGAATGAGCAGTTCTTC. It translates to CASSLQDPSQNEQFF. V and J are TRBV18 and TRBJ2-1; D remains unclear. Trimming removed 4 bases from V and 7 bases from J, with 17 bases in between. CDR3 length: 15 residues. Germline CDR1 reads KGHSH; CDR2 reads LQKENI. Full variable domain (outside the CDR3, taken from reference TRBV18 and TRBJ2-1): NAGVMQNPRHLVRRRGQEARLRCSPMKGHSHVYWYRQLPEEGLKFMVYLQKENIIDESGMPKERFSAEFPKEGPSILRIQQVVRGDSAAYFCASSLQDPSQNEQFFGPGTRLTVL.

The chain has TRBV7-2 and TRBJ1-2, with D perhaps TRBD1 (6 bases). CDR3 length equals 17 residues. Germline values: CDR1 SGHTA, CDR2 FQGNSA. V gave up 0 bases and J gave up 4 bases, with 18 bases separating them. The CDR3: CASSLAGEGGTAYGYTF. CDR3 nucleotide sequence: TGTGCCAGCAGCTTAGCGGGGGAGGGGGGTACGGCCTATGGCTACACCTTC. Together with reference TRBV7-2 and TRBJ1-2, the CDR3 gives the full variable domain: GAGVSQSPSNKVTEKGKDVELRCDPISGHTALYWYRQSLGQGLEFLIYFQGNSAPDKSGLPSDRFSAERTGGSVSTLTIQRTQQEDSAVYLCASSLAGEGGTAYGYTFGSGTRLTVV.

The chain links TRBV20-1 to TRBJ1-3, with a tentative D call TRBD1 (6 bases). The germline CDR1 and CDR2 sequences are DFQATT and SNEGSKA (reference sequence). The V end lost 2 bases, the J end lost 0 bases, and 11 bases lay between the germline ends. The CDR3 consists of 15 residues. CDR3 nucleotide sequence: TGCAGTGCTAGAAAAACAGGGTTCTCTGGAAACACCATATATTTT. Amino acid sequence: CSARKTGFSGNTIYF.

The table lists this clonotype with a few counts. The J gene is TRBJ1-4, the V gene TRBV20-1, with unresolved D. Per germline, CDR1 DFQATT and CDR2 SNEGSKA (reference sequence). V lost 0 bases, J lost 7 bases, and 0 bases lay in between. This CDR3 is 10 amino acids long. CDR3 nucleotides: TGCAGTGCTAGAGATGAAAAACTGTTTTTT. As protein: CSARDEKLFF.

This clonotype appeared many times. The chain carries TRBV11-2 and TRBJ2-2; D remains unclear. Deletions cut 5 bases from V and 1 base from J, with 8 bases between. The CDR3 contains 14 residues. CDR1 is SGHAT, CDR2 FQNNGV, per germline. The CDR3 spells CASSRTENTGELFF. CDR3 coding DNA: TGTGCCAGCAGCCGGACGGAGAACACCGGGGAGCTGTTTTTT.

This clonotype has more than one count but fewer than ten. The chain is built from TRBV9 and TRBJ2-3, with unresolved D. CDR3 size: 15 residues. V lost 4 bases to trimming and J lost 5 bases, with 17 bases between them. CDR1 and CDR2 from the germline V gene are SGDLS and YYNGEE. The CDR3 DNA follows: TGTGCCAGCAGCCCAACCCCCGGTGTCCTAGATACGCAGTATTTT. It codes for CASSPTPGVLDTQYF.

A word on this clonotype: One end of the junction is discordant with germline, which a read error may explain. The chain carries TRBV10-1 and TRBJ1-1, with TRBD1 identical over 10 bases. Looked up from germline, CDR1 is WNHNN and CDR2 is SYGVQD (reference sequence). The CDR3 is 13 amino acids. This CDR3 reads CASGDRGLSEAFF. The CDR3 bases are TGCGCCAGCGGTGACAGGGGGCTATCCGAAGCTTTCTTT.

J is TRBJ2-3 and V is TRBV5-1, with D possibly being TRBD1 (5 bases). The V gene lost 2 bases and the J gene lost 2 bases, with 9 bases spanning the gap. Germline V lookup: CDR1 SGHRS, CDR2 YFSETQ. There are 14 residues in the CDR3. The CDR3 DNA is TGCGCCAGCAGCTTAGACAGCGTCACAGATACGCAGTATTTT. Its translation is CASSLDSVTDTQYF.

CDR3 sequence reads: CASSHPTTGGSSYEQYF. CDR3 nucleotide sequence: TGCGCCAGCAGCCACCCGACGACGGGGGGAAGCTCCTACGAGCAGTACTTC. V usage is TRBV4-1 and J usage is TRBJ2-7, with 7 bases identical to TRBD2. Germline trimming cut 3 bases from V and 0 bases from J; bases unmatched to any gene: 11. This CDR3 has 17 amino acids. Germline V gene sequence: CDR1 MGHRA, CDR2 YSYEKL.

The genes are TRBV12-3 or TRBV12-4 and TRBJ2-7, with 10 bases identical to TRBD1. The CDR3 loop spans 15 amino acids. V was pared by 5 bases and J by 7 bases, with 11 bases of the junction left unmatched. CDR3 region: CASSPDRGSPWEQYF. CDR3 coding DNA: TGTGCCAGCAGTCCGGACAGGGGGTCCCCTTGGGAGCAGTACTTC.

This clonotype was found a few times. This chain connects TRBV4-1 to TRBJ2-2; 9 bases align to TRBD1. V lost 4 bases, J lost 5 bases, and 5 bases stayed unmatched. Germline CDR1 reads MGHRA; CDR2 reads YSYEKL. The CDR3 covers 15 residues. This CDR3 is CASSPWDRVTGELFF. The CDR3 nucleotides read TGCGCCAGCAGCCCGTGGGACAGGGTGACCGGGGAGCTGTTTTTT.

This clonotype was seen only a few times. The chain has TRBV7-8 and TRBJ2-3; 8 bases agree with TRBD2. Trimming at V came to 7 bases and at J to 0 bases, leaving 3 bases not matched to a gene. The CDR3 is 14 residues long. Germline loops: CDR1 SGHVS, CDR2 FQNEAQ. CDR3 residues: CASTAGGSTDTQYF. The CDR3 DNA reads TGTGCCAGCACCGCGGGGGGCAGCACAGATACGCAGTATTTT. The complete variable domain, with remaining parts taken from reference TRBV7-8 and TRBJ2-3, reads GAGVSQSPRYKVAKRGQDVALRCDPISGHVSLFWYQQALGQGPEFLTYFQNEAQLDKSGLPSDRFFAERPEGSVSTLKIQRTQQEDSAVYLCASTAGGSTDTQYFGPGTRLTVL.

The rearrangement joins TRBV5-1 to TRBJ1-6, with 9 bases lining up with TRBD1. With 2 bases clipped from V and 9 bases from J, the junction kept 9 bases outside the gene matches. CDR1 is SGHRS, CDR2 YFSETQ, per germline. The CDR3 extends over 16 amino acids. The CDR3 loop reads CASSFNPGQGSSPLHF. For the CDR3, the DNA is TGCGCCAGCAGCTTTAATCCTGGACAGGGGAGTTCACCCCTCCACTTT.

The rearrangement joins TRBV4-1 to TRBJ1-2, with 8 nucleotides matching TRBD1. With 2 bases clipped from V and 4 bases from J, the junction kept 12 bases outside the gene matches. Germline values: CDR1 MGHRA, CDR2 YSYEKL. The CDR3 contains 17 residues. CDR3 in amino acids: CASSQPLGQGDLYGYTF. CDR3 DNA: TGCGCCAGCAGCCAACCGCTCGGACAGGGTGACCTCTATGGCTACACCTTC.

The V call is TRBV12-3 or TRBV12-4, the J call TRBJ1-1; D is uncertain. V was shortened by 2 bases and J by 2 bases, with 12 bases between the two germline ends. This CDR3 region has 15 residues. The CDR3, as DNA: TGTGCCAGCAGTTTATCTACGGGTGGAAACACTGAAGCTTTCTTT. Translated, it gives CASSLSTGGNTEAFF.

J is TRBJ1-1 and V is TRBV4-3; D uncertain. Trimming took off 1 base at V and 5 bases at J, with 11 bases between the two ends. The V gene's germline CDR1 is LGHNA and CDR2 YSLEER. The CDR3 is made up of 14 amino acids. The CDR3: CASSQGRRRTEAFF. In DNA form, the CDR3 reads TGCGCCAGCAGCCAAGGACGGAGACGGACTGAAGCTTTCTTT.

This sequence joins TRBV5-4 and TRBJ2-7; D might be TRBD1 (5 bases). Germline CDR1 reads SGHNT; CDR2 reads YYREEE (reference sequence). The length of the CDR3 is 15 residues. V dropped 0 bases and J dropped 5 bases, with 15 bases sitting between them. The CDR3 DNA reads TGTGCCAGCAGCTTGGAGCTTCAGGGAAGGAACGAGCAGTACTTC. This codes for CASSLELQGRNEQYF.

This clonotype has just a few counts. The chain uses TRBV6-5 and TRBJ2-7, with D perhaps TRBD1 (6 bases). CDR3 length: 15 residues. V lost 0 bases, J lost 2 bases, and 11 bases lay in between. The V gene's germline CDR1 is MNHEY and CDR2 SVGAGI. The CDR3 coding sequence is TGTGCCAGCAGTTACTCCTCTGCAGGGGCCTACGAGCAGTACTTC. Protein: CASSYSSAGAYEQYF.

V gene TRBV5-1 combines with J gene TRBJ1-2; possible D gene TRBD1, 5 bases. This CDR3 spans 15 amino acids. The V gene's germline CDR1 is SGHRS and CDR2 YFSETQ. Trimming shortened V by 5 bases and J by 8 bases, and 22 bases separated the two germline ends. The CDR3 reads CASSPGPSYAGGYTF. Written as DNA, the CDR3 is TGCGCCAGCAGTCCGGGACCGTCGTACGCGGGGGGCTACACCTTC.